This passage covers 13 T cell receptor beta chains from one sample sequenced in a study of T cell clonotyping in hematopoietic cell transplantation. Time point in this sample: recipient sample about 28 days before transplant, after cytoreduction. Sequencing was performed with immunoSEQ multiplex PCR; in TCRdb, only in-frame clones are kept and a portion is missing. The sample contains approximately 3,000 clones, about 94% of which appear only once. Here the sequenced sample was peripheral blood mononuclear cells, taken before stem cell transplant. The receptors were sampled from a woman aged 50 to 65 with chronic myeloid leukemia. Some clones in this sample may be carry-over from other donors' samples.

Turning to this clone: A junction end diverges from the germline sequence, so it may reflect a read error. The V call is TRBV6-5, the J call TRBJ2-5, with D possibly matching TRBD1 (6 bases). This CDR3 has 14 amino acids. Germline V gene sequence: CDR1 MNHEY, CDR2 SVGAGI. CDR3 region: CASRPGTQQEIQYF. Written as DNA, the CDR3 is TGTGCCAGCAGACCCGGGACACAACAAGAGATCCAGTACTTC.

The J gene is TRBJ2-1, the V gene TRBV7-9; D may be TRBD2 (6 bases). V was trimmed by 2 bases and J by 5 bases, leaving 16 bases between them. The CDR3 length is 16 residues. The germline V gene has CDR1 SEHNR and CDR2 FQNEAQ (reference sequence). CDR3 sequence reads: CASSLFSTRGDNEQFF. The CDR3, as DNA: TGTGCCAGCAGCTTATTTTCGACTAGAGGGGACAATGAGCAGTTCTTC.

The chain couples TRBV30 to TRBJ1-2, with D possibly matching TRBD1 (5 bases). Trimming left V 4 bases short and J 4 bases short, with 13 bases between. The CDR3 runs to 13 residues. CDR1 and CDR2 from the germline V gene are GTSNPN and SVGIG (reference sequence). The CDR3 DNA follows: TGTGCCTGGAATAAGGGGAACGTCTATGGCTACACCTTC. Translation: CAWNKGNVYGYTF.

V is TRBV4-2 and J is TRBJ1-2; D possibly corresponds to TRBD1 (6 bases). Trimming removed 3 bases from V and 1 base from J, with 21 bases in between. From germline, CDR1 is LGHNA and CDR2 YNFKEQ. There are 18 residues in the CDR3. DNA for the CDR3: TGTGCCAGCAGCCAGGCCCTGCCGGGACACGATGTTAACTATGGCTACACCTTC. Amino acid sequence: CASSQALPGHDVNYGYTF.

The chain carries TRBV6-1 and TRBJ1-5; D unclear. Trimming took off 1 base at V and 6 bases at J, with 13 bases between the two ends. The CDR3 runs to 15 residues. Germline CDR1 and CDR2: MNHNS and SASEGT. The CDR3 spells CASSEEWGIGQPQHF. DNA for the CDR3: TGTGCCAGCAGTGAAGAATGGGGAATCGGTCAGCCCCAGCATTTT.

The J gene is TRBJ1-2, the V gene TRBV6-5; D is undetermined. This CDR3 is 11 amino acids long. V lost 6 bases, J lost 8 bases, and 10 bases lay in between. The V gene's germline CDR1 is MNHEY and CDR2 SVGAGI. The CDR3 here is CASSSGRGYTF. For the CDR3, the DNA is TGTGCCAGCAGCTCTGGACGAGGCTACACCTTC.

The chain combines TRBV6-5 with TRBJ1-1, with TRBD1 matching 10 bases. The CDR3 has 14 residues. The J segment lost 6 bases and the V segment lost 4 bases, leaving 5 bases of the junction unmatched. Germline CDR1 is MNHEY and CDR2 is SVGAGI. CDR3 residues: CASSLAGTGAEAFF. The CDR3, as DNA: TGTGCCAGCAGTTTGGCCGGGACAGGGGCTGAAGCTTTCTTT.

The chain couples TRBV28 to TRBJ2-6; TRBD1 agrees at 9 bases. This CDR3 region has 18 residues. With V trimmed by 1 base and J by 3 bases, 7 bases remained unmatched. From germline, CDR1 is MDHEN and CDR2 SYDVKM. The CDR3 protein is CASSLLSGQGYGANVLTF. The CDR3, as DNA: TGTGCCAGCAGTTTATTATCTGGACAGGGGTATGGGGCCAACGTCCTGACTTTC.

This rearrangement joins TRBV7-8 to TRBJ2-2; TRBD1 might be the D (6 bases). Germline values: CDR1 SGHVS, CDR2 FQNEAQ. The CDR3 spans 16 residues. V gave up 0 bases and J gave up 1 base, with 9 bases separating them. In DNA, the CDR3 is TGTGCCAGCAGCTTAGCTACGACAGGGAACACCGGGGAGCTGTTTTTT. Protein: CASSLATTGNTGELFF.

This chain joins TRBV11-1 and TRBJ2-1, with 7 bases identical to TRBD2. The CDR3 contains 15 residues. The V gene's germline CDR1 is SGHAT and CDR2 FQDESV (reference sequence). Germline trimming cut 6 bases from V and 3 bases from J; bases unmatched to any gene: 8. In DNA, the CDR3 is TGTGCCAGCAGTTGGAAGTGGGGGGGCTACAATGAGCAGTTCTTC. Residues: CASSWKWGGYNEQFF.

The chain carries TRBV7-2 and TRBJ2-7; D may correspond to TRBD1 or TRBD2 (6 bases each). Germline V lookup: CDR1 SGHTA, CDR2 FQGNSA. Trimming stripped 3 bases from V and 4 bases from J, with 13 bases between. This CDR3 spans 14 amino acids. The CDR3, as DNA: TGTGCCAGCAGCTTTAAGGGGGGCAAATACGAGCAGTACTTC. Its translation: CASSFKGGKYEQYF.

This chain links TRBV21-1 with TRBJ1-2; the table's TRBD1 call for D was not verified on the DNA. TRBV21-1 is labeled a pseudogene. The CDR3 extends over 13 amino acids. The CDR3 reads CASEDSSNYGYTF. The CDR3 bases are TGTGCCAGCGAAGACAGCTCTAACTATGGCTACACCTTC.

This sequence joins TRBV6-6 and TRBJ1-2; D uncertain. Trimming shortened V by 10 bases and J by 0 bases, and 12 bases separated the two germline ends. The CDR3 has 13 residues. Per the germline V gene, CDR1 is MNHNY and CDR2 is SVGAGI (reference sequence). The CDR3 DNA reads TGTGCCATCGCGACGGGTGCTAACTATGGCTACACCTTC. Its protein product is CAIATGANYGYTF.